This record covers a single T cell receptor (beta chain). Its antigen is undetermined. With V trimmed by 3 bases and J by 0 bases, 2 bases remained unmatched. The CDR3 contains 15 residues. Looked up from germline, CDR1 is LGHDT and CDR2 is YNNKEL (reference sequence). The table came from immunoSEQ multiplex PCR; TCRdb's copy has only in-frame clones and leaves some out. The sample records 86,000 or so clones, 75% to 95% being singletons. These data belong to a study of T cell responses to AZD1222 COVID-19 vaccine. Overall study results and limits: A mostly white British donor set with more females was recruited, and clonal diversity was possibly underestimated.

This TCR was recovered from an adult in good health. Specimen: peripheral blood, collected on day 0 of MenACWY control vaccination. V and J are TRBV3-1 (or the pseudogene TRBV3-2) and TRBJ2-7, with 10 bases matching TRBD2. CDR3 residues: CASSQGLALSYEQYF. In DNA, the CDR3 is TGTGCCAGCAGCCAGGGACTAGCGCTCTCCTACGAGCAGTACTTC.